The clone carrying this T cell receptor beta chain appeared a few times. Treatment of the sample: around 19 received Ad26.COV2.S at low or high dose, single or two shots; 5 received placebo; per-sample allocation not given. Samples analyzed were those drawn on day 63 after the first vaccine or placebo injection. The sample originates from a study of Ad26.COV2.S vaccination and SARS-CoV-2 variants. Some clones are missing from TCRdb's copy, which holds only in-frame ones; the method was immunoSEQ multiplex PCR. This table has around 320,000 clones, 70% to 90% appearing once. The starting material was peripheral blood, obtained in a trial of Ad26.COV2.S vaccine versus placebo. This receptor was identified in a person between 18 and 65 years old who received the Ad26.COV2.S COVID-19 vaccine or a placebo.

CDR3 sequence: CASSQDESGYTF. CDR3 DNA sequence: TGTGCCAGCAGCCAAGATGAATCGGGCTACACCTTC. The chain combines TRBV3-1 (or the pseudogene TRBV3-2) with TRBJ1-2, with D uncertain. The germline gives CDR1 LGHDT, CDR2 YNNKEL (reference sequence). Trimming removed 0 bases at V and 8 bases at J, with 7 bases between. CDR3 length: 12 residues.